The 28 T cell receptor beta chains presented below share a single source sample, sequenced in a study of T cells after posttransplantation cyclophosphamide. Busulfan-fludarabine conditioning, marrow transplant, and cyclophosphamide on days +3 and +4 were administered. Sequencing used immunoSEQ multiplex PCR; TCRdb keeps in-frame clones, though not all of them. The repertoire consists of about 14,000 clones, none detected only once. This sample comprised PBMCs, obtained around 1,200 days after allogeneic stem cell transplant with posttransplant cyclophosphamide. All receptors come from a female patient in her 40s who received an allogeneic stem cell transplant from a related donor, was CMV-positive, and had no GVHD. Some of the T cells might come from the graft donor.

The rearrangement links TRBV10-3 to TRBJ2-7; possibly TRBD1 for D (6 bases). Germline V gives CDR1 ENHRY, CDR2 SYGVKD. Trimming left V 10 bases short and J 4 bases short, with 20 bases between. The CDR3 is made up of 14 amino acids. The CDR3 reads CATDPRGDVYEQYF. In nucleotides, the CDR3 is TGTGCCACCGACCCCAGGGGTGATGTGTACGAGCAGTACTTC.

In this sample, this clone turned up many times. V is TRBV18 and J is TRBJ1-6; no firm D call. Deletions cut 6 bases from V and 9 bases from J, with 18 bases between. CDR1 KGHSH and CDR2 LQKENI come from the germline V gene. The CDR3 is 15 amino acids. This chain's CDR3 is CASSRKEGGSSPLHF. Here the CDR3 DNA reads TGTGCCAGCTCGCGAAAAGAAGGAGGGAGTTCACCCCTCCACTTT.

This clone is medium-sized by share. The rearrangement joins TRBV18 to TRBJ2-7; 9 bases line up with TRBD1. V lost 5 bases to trimming and J lost 4 bases; unmatched junction nucleotides: 6. The CDR3 is 14 residues long. CDR1 is KGHSH, CDR2 LQKENI, per germline. CDR3 in DNA: TGTGCCAGCTCAGATACAGGGGGCCTATACGAGCAGTACTTC. It is translated as CASSDTGGLYEQYF.

This clone was seen a handful of times. The chain has TRBV7-8 and TRBJ2-1, with D possibly TRBD2 on 7 matching bases. This CDR3 comprises 14 residues. The germline gives CDR1 SGHVS, CDR2 FQNEAQ. Trimming took off 5 bases at V and 8 bases at J, with 16 bases between the two ends. In DNA, the CDR3 is TGTGCCAGCAGCCCCCGGGGGGCCGAGGATGAGCAGTTCTTC. Translated: CASSPRGAEDEQFF. Together with reference TRBV7-8 and TRBJ2-1, the CDR3 gives the full variable domain: GAGVSQSPRYKVAKRGQDVALRCDPISGHVSLFWYQQALGQGPEFLTYFQNEAQLDKSGLPSDRFFAERPEGSVSTLKIQRTQQEDSAVYLCASSPRGAEDEQFFGPGTRLTVL.

This clone has just a few counts. The V call is TRBV29-1, the J call TRBJ2-1, with 13 bases identical to TRBD2. With 0 bases clipped from V and 10 bases from J, the junction kept 9 bases outside the gene matches. Per germline, CDR1 SQVTM and CDR2 ANQGSEA. This CDR3 contains 16 residues. This chain's CDR3 is CSVEDPTSGGAREQFF. CDR3 nucleotides: TGCAGCGTTGAAGACCCAACTAGCGGGGGGGCCAGGGAGCAGTTCTTC.

This clone was observed at least ten times. The rearrangement links TRBV7-9 to TRBJ1-5; TRBD1 matches 8 bases. The V gene end was trimmed by 3 bases and the J gene end by 3 bases; junction bases not matched to a gene: 1. Germline loops: CDR1 SEHNR, CDR2 FQNEAQ (reference sequence). The CDR3 consists of 14 residues. The CDR3 loop is CASSLGQVNQPQHF. The CDR3 DNA is TGTGCCAGCAGCTTGGGACAGGTCAATCAGCCCCAGCATTTT.

At least ten counts were recorded for this clone. The gene calls are TRBV6-4 and TRBJ2-3; 7 bases agree with TRBD1. The CDR3 covers 17 residues. Trimming removed 2 bases from V and 2 bases from J; junction bases left unmatched: 10. The germline gives CDR1 MRHNA, CDR2 SNTAGT. CDR3 coding DNA: TGTGCCAGCAGTGACACCTACCGACAGGGATACACAGATACGCAGTATTTT. Translated, it gives CASSDTYRQGYTDTQYF.

This clone was recorded many times. The V gene is TRBV28, the J gene TRBJ1-2, with D possibly being TRBD1 (6 bases). Trimming cost V 5 bases and J 2 bases, with 12 bases left between them. The CDR3 contains 14 residues. Germline assignment: CDR1 MDHEN and CDR2 SYDVKM. Here the CDR3 reads CASSVTGTNYGYTF. As DNA, the CDR3 is TGTGCCAGCAGTGTAACAGGGACAAACTATGGCTACACCTTC.

There are many counts of this clone. J is TRBJ1-5 and V is TRBV6-1; D might be TRBD1 (5 bases). Trimming removed 5 bases at V and 3 bases at J, with 8 bases between. This CDR3 has 13 residues. The germline V gene has CDR1 MNHNS and CDR2 SASEGT. The CDR3 sequence: CASSQGYNQPQHF. The CDR3, as DNA: TGTGCCAGCAGTCAGGGTTACAATCAGCCCCAGCATTTT.

CDR3 nucleotides: TGTGCCAGCACCCTCCCACTAGCGGGGAGCACAGATACGCAGTATTTT. Its protein is CASTLPLAGSTDTQYF. The gene calls are TRBV6-6 and TRBJ2-3; 10 nucleotides align to TRBD2. The germline V gene encodes CDR1 MNHNY and CDR2 SVGAGI (reference sequence). The CDR3 runs to 16 residues. V was pared by 7 bases and J by 0 bases, with 7 bases of the junction left unmatched.

The V gene is TRBV2, the J gene TRBJ2-7, with TRBD1 as a possible D gene (6 bases). The CDR3 runs 14 residues. Trimming removed 6 bases at V and 2 bases at J, with 14 bases between. The germline V gene has CDR1 SNHLY and CDR2 FYNNEI. DNA for the CDR3: TGTGCCAGCAGCGTAACGGACAGAACCTACGAGCAGTACTTC. Encoded protein: CASSVTDRTYEQYF.

This clone was counted ten times or more. CDR3 coding DNA: TGTGCCAGCAGCAAAGATGTCCGACTGGCCTACGAGCAGTACTTC. As protein: CASSKDVRLAYEQYF. The genes are TRBV21-1 and TRBJ2-7; the D segment call TRBD2 is taken from the table without a DNA check. TRBV21-1 is recorded as a pseudogene. The CDR3 contains 15 residues.

This clone was detected many times. V gene TRBV5-1 combines with J gene TRBJ1-1; D may be TRBD1 (5 bases). V was shortened by 2 bases and J by 0 bases, with 8 bases between the two germline ends. This CDR3 is built from 14 residues. The germline gives CDR1 SGHRS, CDR2 YFSETQ. The CDR3 spells CASSLGDMNTEAFF. In nucleotides, the CDR3 is TGCGCCAGCAGCTTAGGGGATATGAACACTGAAGCTTTCTTT.

The V and J genes are TRBV7-2 and TRBJ1-6; D not certain. The CDR3 is 14 amino acids. The V end was cut by 3 bases, the J end by 8 bases, with 11 bases between. Germline V gene sequence: CDR1 SGHTA, CDR2 FQGNSA. CDR3 bases: TGTGCCAGCAGCTTGGAGGGCGCGGATTCACCCCTCCACTTT. Protein sequence: CASSLEGADSPLHF.

This clone has ten or more counts. The V gene is TRBV15, the J gene TRBJ1-1; tentative D call: TRBD1 (6 bases). Deletions cut 3 bases from V and 3 bases from J, with 11 bases between. Germline-derived CDR1 and CDR2 are LNHNV and YYDKDF (reference sequence). This CDR3 comprises 14 residues. The chain's CDR3 is CATSSRRGYTEAFF. The CDR3 DNA reads TGTGCCACCAGCAGTCGAAGGGGGTACACTGAAGCTTTCTTT.

In its sample, this clone was seen many times. The chain uses TRBV2 and TRBJ1-5; D gene ambiguous. The ends were cut back, 7 bases at V and 6 bases at J, with 16 bases in the middle. The germline gives CDR1 SNHLY, CDR2 FYNNEI. The CDR3 is 14 amino acids. Written as DNA, the CDR3 is TGTGCCAGCACCGAGTCTAGCCGGAGTCAGCCCCAGCATTTT. Encoded protein: CASTESSRSQPQHF.

For this clone: The junction differs from germline at one of its ends, possibly a read error. The V and J genes are TRBV6-5 and TRBJ2-1; D remains ambiguous. From germline, CDR1 is MNHEY and CDR2 SVGAGI. The CDR3 has 14 residues. Written as DNA, the CDR3 is TGTGCCAGCAGTCTCCTATCATCCTCCAATGAGCAGTTCTTC. The encoded protein is CASSLLSSSNEQFF.

This clone was found many times. The genes are TRBV6-1 and TRBJ1-2, with no clear D. This CDR3 has 11 residues. CDR1 and CDR2 (germline): MNHNS, SASEGT. V was shortened by 9 bases and J by 7 bases, with 12 bases between the two germline ends. The CDR3 loop is CASSTPGGYTF. CDR3 DNA: TGTGCCAGTTCCACCCCGGGTGGCTACACCTTC.

The J gene is TRBJ1-3, the V gene TRBV4-1; D is undetermined. Germline CDR1 and CDR2: MGHRA and YSYEKL. The CDR3 loop spans 14 amino acids. Trimming cost V 1 base and J 3 bases, with 7 bases left between them. The CDR3 sequence: CASSQGVLGNTIYF. The CDR3 DNA sequence: TGCGCCAGCAGCCAAGGCGTGCTTGGAAACACCATATATTTT.

This clone was detected many times. The chain recombines TRBV25-1 with TRBJ1-4; no clear D. This CDR3 comprises 11 residues. Germline V gene data show CDR1 as MGHDK and CDR2 as SYGVNS. V lost 5 bases, J lost 8 bases, and 6 bases lay in between. DNA for the CDR3: TGTGCCAGCAGTCGGGAGGAAAAACTGTTTTTT. Translating gives CASSREEKLFF. Full variable domain (outside the CDR3, taken from reference TRBV25-1 and TRBJ1-4): EADIYQTPRYLVIGTGKKITLECSQTMGHDKMYWYQQDPGMELHLIHYSYGVNSTEKGDLSSESTVSRIRTEHFPLTLESARPSHTSQYLCASSREEKLFFGSGTQLSVL.

This clone was observed at least ten times. This chain uses TRBV9 with TRBJ2-1; 7 positions agree with TRBD2. V lost 1 base, J lost 8 bases, and 9 bases stayed unmatched. The CDR3 has 15 residues. Germline V gene data show CDR1 as SGDLS and CDR2 as YYNGEE. The CDR3 here is CASSVLAGDRDEQFF. CDR3 in DNA: TGTGCCAGCAGCGTACTCGCGGGGGACCGGGATGAGCAGTTCTTC.

This clone was seen at least ten times. The genes are TRBV19 and TRBJ1-1; D is possibly TRBD1 (6 bases). Per the germline V gene, CDR1 is LNHDA and CDR2 is SQIVND (reference sequence). The CDR3 has 20 amino acids. The V end was cut by 4 bases, the J end by 0 bases, with 27 bases between. The CDR3 DNA sequence: TGTGCCAGTAGTACTTTTGACGGGACACTTCTTAGGGGGTTGAACACTGAAGCTTTCTTT. As protein: CASSTFDGTLLRGLNTEAFF.

This clone was seen at least ten times. V gene TRBV27 combines with J gene TRBJ2-7, with 9 bases identical to TRBD1. The trim removed 4 bases at V and 4 bases at J, leaving 8 bases unmatched. The CDR3 loop spans 15 amino acids. Germline values: CDR1 MNHEY, CDR2 SMNVEV (reference sequence). The CDR3 loop reads CASSSYPGQGYEQYF. In DNA form, the CDR3 reads TGTGCCAGCAGTTCCTACCCGGGACAGGGATACGAGCAGTACTTC.

This clone was counted at least ten times. The rearrangement uses TRBV5-6 and TRBJ1-5; 8 nucleotides line up with TRBD1. CDR1 is SGHDT, CDR2 YYEEEE, per germline. The CDR3 totals 16 residues. Trimming at V came to 2 bases and at J to 2 bases, leaving 6 bases not matched to a gene. DNA for the CDR3: TGTGCCAGCAGCTTCACAGGGGGTAGAGGCAATCAGCCCCAGCATTTT. This gives the protein CASSFTGGRGNQPQHF.

The table lists this clone with many counts. The DNA of the CDR3 is TGTGCCAGCAGCTTGGGGCCAGGGGGCTACTATGGCTACACCTTC. It codes for CASSLGPGGYYGYTF. J is TRBJ1-2 and V is TRBV5-6; 8 bases line up with TRBD1. Looked up from germline, CDR1 is SGHDT and CDR2 is YYEEEE. The V segment lost 0 bases and the J segment 3 bases; nucleotides outside the gene matches: 4. The CDR3 sequence is 15 residues long.

This clone has only a few counts. The chain links TRBV7-9 to TRBJ2-7; 8 bases agree with TRBD1. CDR1 SEHNR and CDR2 FQNEAQ come from the germline V gene (reference sequence). CDR3 length: 14 amino acids. The ends lost 6 bases at V and 2 bases at J; junction bases unmatched: 6. For the CDR3, the DNA is TGTGCCAGCAGAGAGACAGGGGAAACCTACGAGCAGTACTTC. Translating it yields CASRETGETYEQYF.

This clone has ten or more counts. The V and J genes are TRBV28 and TRBJ2-7; 8 nucleotides agree with TRBD2. Germline trimming cut 4 bases from V and 2 bases from J; bases unmatched to any gene: 16. CDR3 length: 18 residues. Germline-derived CDR1 and CDR2 are MDHEN and SYDVKM. The CDR3 sequence is CASSWGGVGKRGTYEQYF. CDR3 coding DNA: TGTGCCAGCAGTTGGGGGGGAGTGGGGAAGCGGGGGACCTACGAGCAGTACTTC.

In its sample, this clone was seen a few times. The chain has TRBV27 and TRBJ1-5; no clear D. Between the trimmed V and J ends, which lost 2 bases and 0 bases, there was a span of 11 bases. This CDR3 is built from 16 residues. From germline, CDR1 is MNHEY and CDR2 SMNVEV (reference sequence). The CDR3 loop reads CASSLGGYNSNQPQHF. In DNA, the CDR3 is TGTGCCAGCAGTTTAGGAGGGTACAATAGCAATCAGCCCCAGCATTTT.